This T cell receptor beta chain was profiled in a study of cytomegalovirus exposure and HLA in healthy donors. Broader study findings: A likely sequencing artifact accounted for one observed cluster of highly shared sequence variants. Investigators reported 150 to 200 TCR beta chains as tied to cytomegalovirus.

There are 15 residues in the CDR3. The germline V gene has CDR1 MNHEY and CDR2 SVGAGI. V dropped 0 bases and J dropped 8; count of bases not matched to a gene: 4. It was with 60 Vbeta and 13 Jbeta primers that the PCR ran. Method: immunoSEQ multiplex PCR; TCRdb's copy keeps in-frame clones and lacks some. There are 90,000 to 100,000 clones in the sample; around 69% occur only once, and around 19% lies in the top ten. About this clone: Its target is unknown.

This clonotype was sampled from a woman aged 55 to 70 in good health and CMV-seropositive. Specimen: PBMCs. The V gene is TRBV6-5, the J gene TRBJ1-6; TRBD1 aligns across 7 bases. This CDR3 is CASSYSRQGYSPLHF. CDR3 in DNA: TGTGCCAGCAGTTACTCGCGACAGGGTTATTCACCCCTCCACTTT.